This T cell receptor (beta chain) is from a study of identical twins. TCRdb used MiXCR to reprocess the 5' RACE reads, holding one entry per CDR3 protein. Found here are 1.5 million to 2 million distinct CDR3 sequences, around 33% of them singletons; the top ten hold about 0.27%. The germline V gene encodes CDR1 SGHTA and CDR2 FQGNSA. This CDR3 region has 14 residues. Trimming took off 1 base at V and 11 bases at J, with 16 bases between the two ends. The specimen sequenced was cord blood. This sequence was found in a newborn girl in good health. The chain couples TRBV7-2 to TRBJ2-3, with D maybe TRBD2 (5 bases). In nucleotides, the CDR3 is TGTGCCAGCAGCTTAGAGGGAGTACGGAGGTTGCAGTATTTT. Translating gives CASSLEGVRRLQYF.